The T cell receptor (beta chain) described here comes from a study of blood T cell repertoires in COVID-19. Study overall: Samples of COVID-19 (acute and convalescent) were obtained from the United States, Italy and Spain. T cells, B-cell-depleted T cells, or PBMCs provided the cDNA or gDNA that served as material.

The authors' processing: Reference gene primer amplification gave nucleated cell count estimates. Sequencing was performed with immunoSEQ multiplex PCR; in TCRdb, only in-frame clones are kept and a portion is missing. V and J calls and clone size are copied from that table; D and trimming were computed from the DNA. The profile shows roughly 110,000 clones, 90% of them singletons. The CDR3 totals 17 residues. The junction had 13 bases not matched to a gene; V was cut back by 2 bases and J by 4 bases. Germline V gives CDR1 WSHSY, CDR2 SAAADI. Sequencing was carried out using peripheral blood. The chain is built from TRBV10-2 and TRBJ1-1, with 7 bases lining up with TRBD1. The source of this sequence is a woman in her 50s with acute or convalescent COVID-19. The CDR3 here is CASSEIRGLEGATEAFF. For the CDR3, the DNA is TGCGCCAGCAGTGAGATCAGAGGGTTGGAGGGGGCCACTGAAGCTTTCTTT.